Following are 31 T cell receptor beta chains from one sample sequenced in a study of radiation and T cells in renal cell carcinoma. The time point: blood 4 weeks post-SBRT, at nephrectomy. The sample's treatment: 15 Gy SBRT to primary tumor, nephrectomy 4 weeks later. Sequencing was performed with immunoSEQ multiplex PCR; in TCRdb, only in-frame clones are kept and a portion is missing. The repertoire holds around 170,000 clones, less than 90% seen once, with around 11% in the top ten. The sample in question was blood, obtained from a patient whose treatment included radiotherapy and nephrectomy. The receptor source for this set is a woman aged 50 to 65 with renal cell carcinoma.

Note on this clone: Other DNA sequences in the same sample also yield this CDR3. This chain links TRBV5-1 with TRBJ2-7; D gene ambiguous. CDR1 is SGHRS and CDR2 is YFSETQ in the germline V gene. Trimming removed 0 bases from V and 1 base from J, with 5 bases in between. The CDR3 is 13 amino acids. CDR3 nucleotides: TGCGCCAGCAGCTTGGCCTCTTCCTACGAGCAGTACTTC. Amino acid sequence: CASSLASSYEQYF.

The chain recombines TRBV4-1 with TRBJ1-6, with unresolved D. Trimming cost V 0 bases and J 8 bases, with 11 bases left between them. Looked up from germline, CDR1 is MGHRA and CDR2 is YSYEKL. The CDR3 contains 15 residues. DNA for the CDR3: TGCGCCAGCAGCCAAGATTTCGGGCCAGATTCACCCCTCCACTTT. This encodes CASSQDFGPDSPLHF.

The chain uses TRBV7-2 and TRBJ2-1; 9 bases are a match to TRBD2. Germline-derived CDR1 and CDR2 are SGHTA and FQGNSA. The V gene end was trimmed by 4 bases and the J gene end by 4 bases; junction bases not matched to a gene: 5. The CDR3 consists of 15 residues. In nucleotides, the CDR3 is TGTGCCAGCAGCTCGCGGGGGGGCGGGTACAATGAGCAGTTCTTC. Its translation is CASSSRGGGYNEQFF.

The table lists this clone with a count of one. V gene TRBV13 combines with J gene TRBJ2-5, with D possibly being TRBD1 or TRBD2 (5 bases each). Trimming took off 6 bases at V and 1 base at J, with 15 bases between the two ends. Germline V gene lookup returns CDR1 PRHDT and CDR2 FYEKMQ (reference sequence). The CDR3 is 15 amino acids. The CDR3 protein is CASRPLGVRQETQYF. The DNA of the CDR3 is TGTGCCAGCAGACCACTGGGGGTTCGCCAAGAGACCCAGTACTTC. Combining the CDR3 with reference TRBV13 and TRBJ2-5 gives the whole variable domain AAGVIQSPRHLIKEKRETATLKCYPIPRHDTVYWYQQGPGQDPQFLISFYEKMQSDKGSIPDRFSAQQFSDYHSELNMSSLELGDSALYFCASRPLGVRQETQYFGPGTRLLVL.

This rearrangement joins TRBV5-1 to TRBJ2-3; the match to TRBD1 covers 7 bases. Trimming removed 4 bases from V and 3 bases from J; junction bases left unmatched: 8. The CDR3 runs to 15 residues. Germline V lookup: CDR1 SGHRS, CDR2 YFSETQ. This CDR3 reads CASSRRQGETDTQYF. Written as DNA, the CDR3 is TGCGCCAGCAGCAGGAGACAGGGAGAAACAGATACGCAGTATTTT.

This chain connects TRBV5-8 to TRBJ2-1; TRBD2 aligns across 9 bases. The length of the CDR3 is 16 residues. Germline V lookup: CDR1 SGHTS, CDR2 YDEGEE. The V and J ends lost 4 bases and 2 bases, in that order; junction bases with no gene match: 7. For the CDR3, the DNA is TGTGCCAGCAGCCCCCCCGGCGGGGGGGCCTACAATGAGCAGTTCTTC. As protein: CASSPPGGGAYNEQFF.

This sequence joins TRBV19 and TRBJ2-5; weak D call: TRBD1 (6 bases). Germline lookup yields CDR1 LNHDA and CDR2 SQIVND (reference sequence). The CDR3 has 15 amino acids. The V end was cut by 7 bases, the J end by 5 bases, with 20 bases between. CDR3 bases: TGTGCCAGTATCAGCTCGGTGGGGGCTCGCGAGACCCAGTACTTC. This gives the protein CASISSVGARETQYF.

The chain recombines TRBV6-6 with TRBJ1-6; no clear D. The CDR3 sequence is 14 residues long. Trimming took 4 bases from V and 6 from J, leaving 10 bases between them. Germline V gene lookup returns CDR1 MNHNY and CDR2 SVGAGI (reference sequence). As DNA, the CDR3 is TGTGCCAGCAGTTCGTGGCGGGGTAATTCACCCCTCCACTTT. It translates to CASSSWRGNSPLHF.

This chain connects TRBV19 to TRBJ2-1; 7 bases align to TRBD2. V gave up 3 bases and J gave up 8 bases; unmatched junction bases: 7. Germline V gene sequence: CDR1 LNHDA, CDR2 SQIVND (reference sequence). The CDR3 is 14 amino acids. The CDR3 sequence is CASSIPRLADEQFF. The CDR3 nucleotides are TGTGCCAGTAGTATCCCGAGACTAGCCGATGAGCAGTTCTTC.

In nucleotides, the CDR3 is TGTGCCAGCAACACGCGGGACATTCAGTACTTC. This translates into CASNTRDIQYF. The chain joins TRBV6-1 to TRBJ2-4; possible D gene TRBD2, 5 bases. Per the germline V gene, CDR1 is MNHNS and CDR2 is SASEGT. The V end was cut by 7 bases, the J end by 8 bases, with 9 bases between. This CDR3 has 11 amino acids.

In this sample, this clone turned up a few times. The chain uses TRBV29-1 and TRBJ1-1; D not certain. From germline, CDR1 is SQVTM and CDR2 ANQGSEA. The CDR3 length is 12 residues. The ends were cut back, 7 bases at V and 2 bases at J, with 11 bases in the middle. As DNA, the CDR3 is TGCAGCGCCCTTGACCCCAACACTGAAGCTTTCTTT. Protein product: CSALDPNTEAFF.

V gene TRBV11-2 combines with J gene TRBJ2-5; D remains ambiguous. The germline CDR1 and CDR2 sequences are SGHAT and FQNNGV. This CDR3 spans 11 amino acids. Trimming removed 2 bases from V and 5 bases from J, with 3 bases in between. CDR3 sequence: CASSLLETQYF. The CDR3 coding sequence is TGTGCCAGCAGCTTACTGGAGACCCAGTACTTC.

The CDR3 nucleotides read TGTGCCAGCAGCTTATCCCCTCTAGCGGGGGGGATGAACACCGGGGAGCTGTTTTTT. Translating it yields CASSLSPLAGGMNTGELFF. The chain is built from TRBV7-2 and TRBJ2-2; 12 bases line up with TRBD2. J lost 1 base, V lost 2 bases, and 8 bases had no gene match. The CDR3 runs to 19 residues. From germline, CDR1 is SGHTA and CDR2 FQGNSA.

The CDR3 DNA sequence: TGTGCCAGTGCCCGCTCGACAGGAGTAACTGAAGCTTTCTTT. Translation: CASARSTGVTEAFF. The rearrangement links TRBV19 to TRBJ1-1; D may be TRBD1 (6 bases). In germline, CDR1 is LNHDA, CDR2 SQIVND (reference sequence). Between the trimmed V and J ends, which lost 8 bases and 5 bases, there was a span of 18 bases. The CDR3 loop spans 14 amino acids. Together with reference TRBV19 and TRBJ1-1, the CDR3 gives the full variable domain: DGGITQSPKYLFRKEGQNVTLSCEQNLNHDAMYWYRQDPGQGLRLIYYSQIVNDFQKGDIAEGYSVSREKKESFPLTVTSAQKNPTAFYLCASARSTGVTEAFFGQGTRLTVV.

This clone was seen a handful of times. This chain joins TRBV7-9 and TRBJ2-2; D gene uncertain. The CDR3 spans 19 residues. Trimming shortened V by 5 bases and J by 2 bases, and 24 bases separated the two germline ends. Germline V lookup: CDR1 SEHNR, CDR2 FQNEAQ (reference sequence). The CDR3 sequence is CASSPPSFMWATNTGELFF. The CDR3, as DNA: TGTGCCAGCAGCCCACCAAGTTTTATGTGGGCGACCAACACCGGGGAGCTGTTTTTT.

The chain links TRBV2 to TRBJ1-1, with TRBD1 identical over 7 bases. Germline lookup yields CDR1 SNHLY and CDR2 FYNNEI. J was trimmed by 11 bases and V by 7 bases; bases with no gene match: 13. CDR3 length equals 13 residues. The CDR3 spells CASMMGGGAKAFF. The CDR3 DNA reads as TGTGCCAGCATGATGGGAGGGGGCGCGAAGGCTTTCTTT.

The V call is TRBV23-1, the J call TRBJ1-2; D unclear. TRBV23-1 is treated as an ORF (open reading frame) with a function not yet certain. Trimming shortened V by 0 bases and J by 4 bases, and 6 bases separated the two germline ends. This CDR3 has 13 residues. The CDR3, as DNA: TGCGCCAGCAGTCAATCGGTCCTCTATGGCTACACCTTC. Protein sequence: CASSQSVLYGYTF.

This chain's CDR3 is CASSVSGTSGGRETQYF. The CDR3 nucleotides read TGTGCCAGCAGCGTATCCGGGACTAGCGGGGGGAGGGAGACCCAGTACTTC. V and J are TRBV9 and TRBJ2-5; 15 positions match TRBD2. V trimming: 1 base; J trimming: 5 bases; junction bases outside the gene matches: 6. Germline V lookup: CDR1 SGDLS, CDR2 YYNGEE. This CDR3 region has 17 residues.

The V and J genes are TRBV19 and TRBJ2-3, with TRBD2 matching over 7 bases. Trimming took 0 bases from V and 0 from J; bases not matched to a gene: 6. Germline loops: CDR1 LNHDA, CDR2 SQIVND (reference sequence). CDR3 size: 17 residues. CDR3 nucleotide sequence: TGTGCCAGTAGTATAGACCTTCGGGGGGTCAGCACAGATACGCAGTATTTT. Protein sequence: CASSIDLRGVSTDTQYF.

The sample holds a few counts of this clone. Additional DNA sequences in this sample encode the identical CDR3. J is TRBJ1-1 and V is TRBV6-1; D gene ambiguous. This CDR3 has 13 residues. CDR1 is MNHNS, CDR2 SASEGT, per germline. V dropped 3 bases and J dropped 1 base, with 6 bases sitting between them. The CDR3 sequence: CASSEQRNTEAFF. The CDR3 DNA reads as TGTGCCAGCAGTGAGCAGAGGAACACTGAAGCTTTCTTT.

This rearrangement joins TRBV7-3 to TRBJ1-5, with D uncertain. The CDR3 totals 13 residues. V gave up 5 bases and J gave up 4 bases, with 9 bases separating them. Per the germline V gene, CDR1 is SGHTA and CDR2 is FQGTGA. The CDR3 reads CASSPDGNQPQHF. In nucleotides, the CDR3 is TGTGCCAGCAGCCCCGACGGTAATCAGCCCCAGCATTTT.

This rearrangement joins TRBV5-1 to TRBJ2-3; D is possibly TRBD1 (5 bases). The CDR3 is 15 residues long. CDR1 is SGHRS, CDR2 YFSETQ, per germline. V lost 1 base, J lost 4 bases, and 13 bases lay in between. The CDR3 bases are TGCGCCAGCAGCTTGACCCAGGGTGTCGCAGATACGCAGTATTTT. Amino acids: CASSLTQGVADTQYF.

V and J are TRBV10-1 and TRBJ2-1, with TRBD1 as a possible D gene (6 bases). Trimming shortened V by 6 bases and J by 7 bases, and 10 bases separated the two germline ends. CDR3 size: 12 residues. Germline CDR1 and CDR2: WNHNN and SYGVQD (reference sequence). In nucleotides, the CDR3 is TGCGCCAGCAGCCCCGGGACAAATGAGCAGTTCTTC. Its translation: CASSPGTNEQFF.

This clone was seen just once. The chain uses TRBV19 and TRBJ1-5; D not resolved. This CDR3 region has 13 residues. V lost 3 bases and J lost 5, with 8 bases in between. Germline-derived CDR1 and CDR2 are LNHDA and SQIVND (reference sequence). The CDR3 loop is CASSIIRDQPQHF. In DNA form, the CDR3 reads TGTGCCAGTAGTATTATAAGGGATCAGCCCCAGCATTTT.

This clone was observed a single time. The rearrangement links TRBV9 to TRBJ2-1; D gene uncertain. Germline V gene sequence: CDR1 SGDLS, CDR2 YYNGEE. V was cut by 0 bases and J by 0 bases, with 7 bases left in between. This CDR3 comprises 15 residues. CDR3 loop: CASSVASSSYNEQFF. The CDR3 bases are TGTGCCAGCAGCGTAGCATCGAGCTCCTACAATGAGCAGTTCTTC.

DNA of the CDR3: TGTGCCAGCAGCTTGGGTGTGCGGGGGGGCTACAATGAGCAGTTCTTC. Encoded protein: CASSLGVRGGYNEQFF. The chain has TRBV5-4 and TRBJ2-1; 9 bases agree with TRBD2. The CDR3 runs to 16 residues. Trimming took 0 bases from V and 3 from J; bases not matched to a gene: 4. Germline CDR1 and CDR2: SGHNT and YYREEE (reference sequence).

CDR3 residues: CASSLQGYGYTF. The CDR3 nucleotides read TGTGCCAGCAGCTTACAGGGCTATGGCTACACCTTC. This chain joins TRBV7-2 and TRBJ1-2, with a tentative D call TRBD1 (5 bases). The CDR3 totals 12 residues. The germline gives CDR1 SGHTA, CDR2 FQGNSA. V was clipped by 2 bases and J by 4 bases, with 5 bases between them.

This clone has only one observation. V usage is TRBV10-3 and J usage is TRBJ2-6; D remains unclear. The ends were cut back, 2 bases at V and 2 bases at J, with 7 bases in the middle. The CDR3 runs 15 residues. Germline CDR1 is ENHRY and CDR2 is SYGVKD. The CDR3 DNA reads TGTGCCATCAGTGAGGGAAGTCCTGGGGCCAACGTCCTGACTTTC. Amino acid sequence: CAISEGSPGANVLTF.

The DNA for the CDR3 is TGTGCCAGCAGACGGGGGGGAAAGGAAAAACTGTTTTTT. Translating it yields CASRRGGKEKLFF. The V and J genes are TRBV6-5 and TRBJ1-4; weak D call: TRBD1 (5 bases). V dropped 6 bases and J dropped 8 bases, with 13 bases sitting between them. Germline-derived CDR1 and CDR2 are MNHEY and SVGAGI. This CDR3 has 13 amino acids.

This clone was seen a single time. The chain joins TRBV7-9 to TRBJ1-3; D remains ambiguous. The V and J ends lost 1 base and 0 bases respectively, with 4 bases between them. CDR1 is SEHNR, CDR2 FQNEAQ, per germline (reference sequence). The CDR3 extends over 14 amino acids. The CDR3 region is CASSLVSSGNTIYF. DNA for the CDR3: TGTGCCAGCAGCTTAGTTAGCTCTGGAAACACCATATATTTT.

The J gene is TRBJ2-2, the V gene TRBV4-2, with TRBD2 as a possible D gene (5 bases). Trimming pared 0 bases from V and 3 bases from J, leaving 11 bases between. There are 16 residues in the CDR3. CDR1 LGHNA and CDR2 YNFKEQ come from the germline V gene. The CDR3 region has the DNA TGTGCCAGCAGCCAAGACGGGGAACGGTACACCGGGGAGCTGTTTTTT. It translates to CASSQDGERYTGELFF.